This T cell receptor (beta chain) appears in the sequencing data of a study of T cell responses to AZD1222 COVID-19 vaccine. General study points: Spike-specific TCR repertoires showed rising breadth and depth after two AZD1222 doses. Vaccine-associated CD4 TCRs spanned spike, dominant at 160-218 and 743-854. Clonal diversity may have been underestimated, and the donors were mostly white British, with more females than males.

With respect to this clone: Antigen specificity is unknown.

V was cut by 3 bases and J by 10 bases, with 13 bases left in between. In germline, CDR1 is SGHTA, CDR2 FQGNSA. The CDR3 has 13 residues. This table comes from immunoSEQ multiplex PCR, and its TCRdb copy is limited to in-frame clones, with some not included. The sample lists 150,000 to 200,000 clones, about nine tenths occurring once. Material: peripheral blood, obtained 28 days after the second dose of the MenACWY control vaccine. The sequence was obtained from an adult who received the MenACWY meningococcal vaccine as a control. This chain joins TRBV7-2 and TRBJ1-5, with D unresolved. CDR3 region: CASSFVAPDPQHF. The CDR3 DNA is TGTGCCAGCAGCTTCGTGGCGCCGGACCCCCAGCATTTT.